One T cell receptor beta chain is described in this entry. Using a J-beta primer mix together with a sample-barcoded 5' primer, a second PCR was run for roughly 6 to 12 cycles. In TCRdb, the 5' RACE reads were re-called with MiXCR into one record per CDR3 protein. The sample yields some 1.5 million distinct CDR3 sequences, approximately 43% seen once. This record belongs to a study of blood T cells in healthy people across ages. Germline CDR1 and CDR2: DFQATT and SNEGSKA (reference sequence). The V gene end was trimmed by 3 bases and the J gene end by 7 bases; junction bases not matched to a gene: 8. This CDR3 region has 14 residues.

Sequencing was performed on blood. The J gene is TRBJ1-2, the V gene TRBV20-1; 10 nucleotides line up with TRBD1. The source is a woman under 30 in good health. The CDR3 region has the DNA TGCAGTGCTAGTGGGGGACAGGGGACGACTGGCTACACCTTC. Translating it yields CSASGGQGTTGYTF.